This T cell receptor (beta chain) was sequenced during a study of T cells after yellow fever vaccination (dated by TCRdb to the late 2010s). Turning to the overall study: Memory subsets (EM, EMRA, CM and Tscm) were sorted on a BD FACS Aria III using CD3, CD45RA, CCR7 and CD95 staining. The SMART-Seq v4 Ultra Low Input RNA kit was used to prepare libraries from fractions with low cell numbers. To follow T-cell clones before and after primary and booster YFV17D yellow fever vaccination, bulk TCR alpha and beta repertoires were sequenced over time. The cohort comprised two healthy male donors, one aged 18 to 30 and one aged 30 to 39 years. Blood was drawn at multiple timepoints before and after primary and secondary immunization, with bulk PBMC replicates and cell subsets isolated. Memory subsets were sorted on days 0, 15 and 45 and at 18 months after primary vaccination, and on days 0, 15 and 45 after the 30-year booster.

The CDR3 numbers 14 residues from cysteine through phenylalanine. Only the CDR3 DNA is retained, 42 bases long and in frame from the first base. V is cut by 0 bases and J by 5 bases, and the space between the germline ends is 12 bases. The germline V gene encodes CDR1 SGHRS and CDR2 YFSETQ. TCR cDNA was synthesized by 5'RACE template switching, through which a universal primer site and unique molecular identifiers were introduced. Priming for cDNA synthesis came from both the TCR alpha and TCR beta constant segments. Two PCR steps were used to amplify libraries, with sample barcodes and sequencing adapters being added in the second step. Libraries were sequenced on Illumina HiSeq 2500 (2x100 bp) or NovaSeq (2x150 bp). On the study's bioinformatics: Demultiplexing of reads and collapsing into UMI consensus sequences were performed with MIGEC, and V(D)J alignment was carried out with MiXCR. Vaccine-responding clonotypes were identified with edgeR using replicate PBMC samples, with FDR below 0.01 and a log2 fold change above 5 up to day 15 being required. Each bulk clonotype was labeled CD4 or CD8 based on which sequenced repertoire, CD4 or CD8, contained the clonotype at higher abundance. To estimate how each clone was distributed across memory phenotypes, clonotype frequencies in memory subsets were weighted by the numbers of FACS-sorted cells. The public reads were quality trimmed at Q25 with fastp and then assembled into clones with MiXCR by TCRdb, keeping productive beta chains. When rows share a CDR3 protein, they turn into one entry using the most common DNA and genes. What appears here as the V and J calls and clone size reflects TCRdb's work, not the paper's. The sample table contains around 26,000 distinct CDR3 sequences; only one count was recorded for 3% to 4% of them. Around 0.98% of the sample is in the top ten clones.

Per the publication, the treatment or condition label means: live attenuated yellow fever vaccine strain. PBMCs were isolated from peripheral blood using a standard Ficoll-Paque protocol. The RNeasy Micro Kit was used to extract RNA from sorted memory subsets. This clonotype was detected a few times. Per-nucleotide qualities are absent, and no much larger clonotype sits a single base away. The research as a whole found: Because abundant contaminating clonotypes from the bulk population could be contained in FACS-sorted repertoires, computational filtering was required. Only two donors were included in the study, so the extent to which the findings can be generalized is limited. A small fraction of clonotypes showed up in both the CD4 and CD8 compartments, probably as a result of convergent recombination. The secondary T-cell response was weaker than the primary response but faster, peaking on day 5 instead of day 15. Most clones expanded after primary vaccination (96% of CD4 and approximately 86% of CD8) were re-detected after the booster, suggesting that broad memory maintenance occurred. In the sorted memory subsets on day 0, nearly all vaccine-responding clonotypes were below the level of detection.

This receptor chain uses TRBV5-1 and TRBJ2-7; the best D guess is TRBD1, with 6 bases matching. This specimen was PBMCs, either bulk or a sorted T-cell subset (CD4+, CD8+, memory, or dextramer-sorted; not recorded which), taken more than 35 days after the first yellow fever vaccination. The TCR originated in a man between 18 and 35 years old who received the YFV17D yellow fever vaccine. The CDR3 protein is CASSLDQGLNEQYF. The base sequence is TGCGCCAGCAGCTTGGATCAGGGGTTGAACGAGCAGTACTTC.